This T cell receptor beta chain was recorded in a study of OX40 agonist ivuxolimab in advanced cancers. TCRdb's table, derived via immunoSEQ multiplex PCR, lists solely in-frame clones and lacks some. The sample records about 44,000 clones, about 85% being singletons. CDR3 length: 13 amino acids. The ends were cut back, 3 bases at V and 11 bases at J, with 16 bases in the middle. The germline gives CDR1 MNHEY, CDR2 SMNVEV (reference sequence). The rearrangement uses TRBV27 and TRBJ1-1; unclear D gene. The clonotype was recovered from an adult with an advanced solid tumor such as melanoma, head and neck, liver or kidney cancer. This material consisted of CD4+ or CD8+ T cells sorted from blood, taken in a trial of the OX40 agonist ivuxolimab. CDR3 loop: CASSFREQTTAFF. CDR3 nucleotide sequence: TGTGCCAGCAGTTTTAGGGAACAGACCACGGCTTTCTTT.